This record concerns one T cell receptor (beta chain) sequence. This specimen comes from a study of blood T cell repertoires in COVID-19. Study in general: Specimens from acute and convalescent COVID-19 originated in the United States, Italy and Spain.

Libraries were prepared by immunoSEQ multiplex PCR; TCRdb keeps only in-frame clonotypes and omits some of them. The table shows 100,000 to 150,000 clones, with 80% to 85% occurring only once. Sample: peripheral blood. This sequence originates from a man in his 60s with acute or convalescent COVID-19.

CDR3 amino acids: CASSPAGNYGYTF. CDR3 in DNA: TGTGCCAGCAGCCCGGCGGGGAACTATGGCTACACCTTC. This chain uses TRBV7-3 with TRBJ1-2; D is unclear. This CDR3 comprises 13 residues. V was trimmed by 5 bases and J by 2 bases, leaving 9 bases between them. Germline-derived CDR1 and CDR2 are SGHTA and FQGTGA.